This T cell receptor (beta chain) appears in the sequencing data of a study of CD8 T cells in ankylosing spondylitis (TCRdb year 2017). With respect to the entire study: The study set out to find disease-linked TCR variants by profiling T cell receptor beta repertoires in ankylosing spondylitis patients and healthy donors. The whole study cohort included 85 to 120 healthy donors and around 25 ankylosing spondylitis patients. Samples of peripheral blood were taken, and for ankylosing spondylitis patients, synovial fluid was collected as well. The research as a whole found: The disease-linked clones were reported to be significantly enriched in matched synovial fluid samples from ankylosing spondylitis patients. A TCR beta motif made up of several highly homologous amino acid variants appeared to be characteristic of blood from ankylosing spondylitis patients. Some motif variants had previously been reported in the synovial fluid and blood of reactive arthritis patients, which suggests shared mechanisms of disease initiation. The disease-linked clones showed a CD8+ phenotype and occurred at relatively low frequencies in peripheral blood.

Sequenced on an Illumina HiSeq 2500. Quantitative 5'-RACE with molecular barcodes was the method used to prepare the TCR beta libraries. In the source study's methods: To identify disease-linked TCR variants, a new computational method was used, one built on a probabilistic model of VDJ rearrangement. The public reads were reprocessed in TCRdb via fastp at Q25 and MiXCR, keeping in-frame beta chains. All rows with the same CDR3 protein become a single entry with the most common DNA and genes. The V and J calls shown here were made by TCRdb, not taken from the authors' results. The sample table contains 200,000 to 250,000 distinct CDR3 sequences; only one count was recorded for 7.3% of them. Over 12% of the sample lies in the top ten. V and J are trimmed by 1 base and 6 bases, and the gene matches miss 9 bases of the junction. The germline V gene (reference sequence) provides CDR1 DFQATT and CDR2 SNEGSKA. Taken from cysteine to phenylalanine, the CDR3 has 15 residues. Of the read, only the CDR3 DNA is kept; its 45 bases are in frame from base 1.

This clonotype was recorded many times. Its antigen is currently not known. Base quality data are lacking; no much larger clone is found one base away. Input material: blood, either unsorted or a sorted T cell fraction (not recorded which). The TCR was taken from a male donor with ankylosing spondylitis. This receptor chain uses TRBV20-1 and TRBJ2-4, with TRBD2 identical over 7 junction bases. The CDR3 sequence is CSARALWEGRNIQYF. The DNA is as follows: TGCAGTGCTAGAGCTCTCTGGGAGGGGAGAAACATTCAGTACTTC.